This T cell receptor beta chain was sequenced during a study of control samples from healthy donors and cancer patients (dated by TCRdb to the early 2020s). The library was produced with the immunoSEQ multiplex PCR assay. TCRdb took this table from immuneACCESS and kept in-frame rearrangements with V and J called. Such tables lack part of the clones; where checked against another copy, unresolved V genes explain under half of the gap, and the rest is unexplained. Across this sample there are 100,000 to 150,000 clones, with around 94% seen only once. The ten largest clonotypes hold 0.5% to 0.7% of the sample. Note on this clone: No cognate antigen has been identified for it. One junction end disagrees with the germline gene, perhaps due to a read error.

Sequences SEHNR (CDR1) and FQNEAQ (CDR2) are obtained from the germline V gene (reference sequence). The CDR3 contains 16 residues, cysteine and phenylalanine counted. The kept DNA is CDR3 alone, 48 bases in frame from the first base. Sample: PBMCs. This sequence originates from an elderly man with head and neck cancer. This receptor chain uses TRBV7-9 and TRBJ1-4, with TRBD1 matching 9 junction bases. The CDR3 in this case is CASTLGSTGGNEKLFF. The DNA sequence is as follows: TGTGCCAGCACCTTAGGCTCGACAGGGGGGAATGAAAAACTGTTTTTT.